This TCR beta chain was sequenced during a study of blood T cell repertoires in COVID-19. V was pared by 5 bases and J by 3 bases, with 6 bases of the junction left unmatched. The germline V gene has CDR1 MNHEY and CDR2 SVGAGI. This CDR3 is built from 14 residues. Methods used by the authors: The assay estimated nucleated cells by amplifying reference gene primers. Profiling relied on immunoSEQ multiplex PCR, and the TCRdb table lists in-frame clones only, not all of them. V and J calls and clone size are copied from that table; D and trimming were computed from the DNA. The sample records approximately 200,000 clones, approximately 83% being singletons.

Sequencing input: peripheral blood. The V call is TRBV6-5, the J call TRBJ2-5; 7 bases agree with TRBD2. The TCR was taken from a human donor with active or convalescent COVID-19. The donor label of this sample is uncertain. The CDR3 reads CASSPTGTKETQYF. The DNA of the CDR3 is TGTGCCAGCAGTCCAACCGGGACTAAAGAGACCCAGTACTTC.